The clone carrying this T cell receptor (beta chain) was counted only a few times. Trimming stripped 4 bases from V and 1 base from J, with 16 bases between. The CDR3 sequence is 16 residues long. Germline V lookup: CDR1 LGHNA, CDR2 YSLEER. These data belong to a study of blood T cells in healthy people across ages. Sample-barcoded 5' priming and a J-beta primer mix drove a second PCR of roughly 7 to 11 cycles. TCRdb re-analysed the 5' RACE reads in MiXCR, keeping a single row per CDR3 protein. The sample yields about 1,400,000 distinct CDR3 sequences, 45% to 70% seen once. This TCR derives from a man aged 18 to 30 in good health. The V and J genes are TRBV4-3 and TRBJ2-5; TRBD1 is a possible D gene (6 bases). Input material: blood. CDR3 sequence: CASSRYRASPQETQYF. DNA of the CDR3: TGCGCCAGCAGCCGGTACAGGGCAAGCCCCCAAGAGACCCAGTACTTC.